The clone carrying this T cell receptor (beta chain) has just one count. Antigen unknown. The assay was immunoSEQ multiplex PCR, and TCRdb's table has in-frame clones only and misses some. The table has approximately 98,000 clones, approximately 70% seen once. These data originate in a study of shared clonotypes between healthy human individuals. The overall study: Researchers assigned three CD4 naive, three CD4 memory, two CD8 naive and one CD8 memory plate to each donor. Study conclusions and caveats: Sorted-subset sequencing, rarefaction showed, was incomplete despite large depth. Represented genetic and exposure-history diversity was restricted by having few donors. Naive subsets, compared against memory subsets, generally had larger estimated richness values.

The CDR3 runs to 15 residues. With V trimmed by 6 bases and J by 3 bases, 11 bases remained unmatched. Germline V CDR1 and CDR2: MDHEN, SYDVKM. The chain employs TRBV28 and TRBJ2-7, with 7 bases lining up with TRBD1. Input material: memory CD8+ T cells sorted from blood. Subset denoted: CD45RO+ cells pooled with CCR7-negative TemRA cells. This receptor was obtained from a woman aged 25 to 39 in good health. CDR3 DNA: TGTGCCAGCAGGGGAGACAGGGAGAGTAGCTACGAGCAGTACTTC. Protein product: CASRGDRESSYEQYF.